A selection of T cell receptor beta chains follows, all from one sample in a study of T cell repertoires in cytomegalovirus infection. For these receptors, no antigen is known. Each CDR3 protein gets one entry after TCRdb re-called the reads with MiXCR. The table records about 890,000 distinct CDR3 sequences, approximately 31% of them present only once. The material sequenced was cultured CD8+ T cells from PBMCs, taken from culture after CMV antigen stimulation. The receptors here all came from a human donor in good health (CMV status not recorded). Some clones in this sample may be carry-over from other donors' samples. CDR3s include the opening cysteine and the closing phenylalanine or tryptophan. Clone size, where shown, is once, few, many, or a class for clones that have expanded.

v_call: TRBV5-1
clone_size: .
j_call: TRBJ2-2
cdr3_aa: CASSPGTSGSPRGGELFF

v_call: TRBV7-9
clone_size: .
j_call: TRBJ2-7
cdr3_aa: CASSQFPGQGGPYEQYF

v_call: TRBV19
clone_size: .
j_call: TRBJ1-1
cdr3_aa: CASVRGTFEAFF

v_call: TRBV20-1
clone_size: .
j_call: TRBJ2-5
cdr3_aa: CSAARKPLAGQETQYF

v_call: TRBV10-3
clone_size: few
j_call: TRBJ1-2
cdr3_aa: CAIPDRPYGYTF

v_call: TRBV29-1
clone_size: once
j_call: TRBJ1-1
cdr3_aa: CSVGAPGGWTEAFF

v_call: TRBV9
clone_size: few
j_call: TRBJ2-2
cdr3_aa: CASSVGGGPRAGELFF

v_call: TRBV7-3
clone_size: .
j_call: TRBJ2-5
cdr3_aa: CASSLAPGGWETQYF

v_call: TRBV27
clone_size: .
j_call: TRBJ2-2
cdr3_aa: CASSLDILTGELFF

v_call: TRBV10-3
clone_size: .
j_call: TRBJ2-5
cdr3_aa: CAIRVTSGVQETQYF

v_call: TRBV7-9
clone_size: .
j_call: TRBJ2-5
cdr3_aa: CSSILEGEETQYF

v_call: TRBV7-9
clone_size: many
j_call: TRBJ1-4
cdr3_aa: CASSFAGPREKLFF

v_call: TRBV29-1
clone_size: few
j_call: TRBJ2-3
cdr3_aa: CSVEGESTDTQYF

v_call: TRBV23-1
clone_size: .
j_call: TRBJ2-7
cdr3_aa: CASSCTVGTVSYEQYF

v_call: TRBV19
clone_size: .
j_call: TRBJ2-1
cdr3_aa: CASSTGTSQSSYNEQFF

v_call: TRBV6-5
clone_size: once
j_call: TRBJ2-3
cdr3_aa: CAEGGGLTDTQYF

v_call: TRBV19
clone_size: .
j_call: TRBJ2-7
cdr3_aa: CASMSAYEQYF

v_call: TRBV19
clone_size: .
j_call: TRBJ1-1
cdr3_aa: CASSLTGWAGGMNTEAFF

v_call: TRBV9
clone_size: .
j_call: TRBJ2-3
cdr3_aa: CASSAAAGGDTQYF

v_call: TRBV6-2/TRBV6-3
clone_size: .
j_call: TRBJ1-5
cdr3_aa: CASSELGTGDNQPQHF

v_call: TRBV6-2/TRBV6-3
clone_size: few
j_call: TRBJ2-1
cdr3_aa: CASSQLLAGGPDEQFF

v_call: TRBV12-3/TRBV12-4
clone_size: few
j_call: TRBJ2-1
cdr3_aa: CASSLRRGGGYNEQFF

v_call: TRBV6-2/TRBV6-3
clone_size: few
j_call: TRBJ2-3
cdr3_aa: CASSYPWPSDTQYF

v_call: TRBV5-4
clone_size: .
j_call: TRBJ2-2
cdr3_aa: CASSFEAGDVTGELFF

v_call: TRBV29-1
clone_size: few
j_call: TRBJ1-2
cdr3_aa: CSVEDHPQGGGYTF

v_call: TRBV6-6
clone_size: .
j_call: TRBJ2-3
cdr3_aa: CASSYYGTDTQYF

v_call: TRBV6-5
clone_size: .
j_call: TRBJ2-3
cdr3_aa: CAAGRGVTDTQYF

v_call: TRBV7-8
clone_size: .
j_call: TRBJ2-2
cdr3_aa: CASSLNGGGTTGELFF

v_call: TRBV25-1
clone_size: .
j_call: TRBJ1-2
cdr3_aa: CASSEWGRPANYGYTF

v_call: TRBV7-9
clone_size: .
j_call: TRBJ1-1
cdr3_aa: CASPNSGQVNTEAFF

v_call: TRBV7-9
clone_size: .
j_call: TRBJ1-6
cdr3_aa: CASSALQGSNSPLHF

v_call: TRBV7-8
clone_size: .
j_call: TRBJ1-1
cdr3_aa: CASTLRAVSEAFF

v_call: TRBV14
clone_size: once
j_call: TRBJ2-1
cdr3_aa: CASSQIAFTDSYNEQFF

v_call: TRBV7-9
clone_size: .
j_call: TRBJ1-1
cdr3_aa: CASTSRTGDTEAFF